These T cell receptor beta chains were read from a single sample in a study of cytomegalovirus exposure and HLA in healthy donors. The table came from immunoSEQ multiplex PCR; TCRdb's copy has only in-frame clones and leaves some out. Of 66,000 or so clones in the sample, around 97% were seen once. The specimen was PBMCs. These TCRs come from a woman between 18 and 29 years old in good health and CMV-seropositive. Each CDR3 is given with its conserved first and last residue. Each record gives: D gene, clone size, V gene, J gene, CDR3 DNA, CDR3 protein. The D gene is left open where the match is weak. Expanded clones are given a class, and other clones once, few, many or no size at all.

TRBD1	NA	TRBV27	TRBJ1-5	TGTGCCAGCAGCCCAGGGGGGACAGGGGGCAGAGAGCCCCAGCATTTT	CASSPGGTGGREPQHF
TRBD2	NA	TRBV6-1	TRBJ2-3	TGTGCCAGCAGCGGACTAGCGCGTGGTACGCAGTATTTT	CASSGLARGTQYF
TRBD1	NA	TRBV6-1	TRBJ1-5	TGTGCCAGCAGTGAACAGGGGGTGAGCAATCAGCCCCAGCATTTT	CASSEQGVSNQPQHF
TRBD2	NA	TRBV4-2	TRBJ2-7	TGTGCCAGCAGCCCGTGGACTAGCGGGAGTGGGAGCTCCTACGAGCAGTACTTC	CASSPWTSGSGSSYEQYF
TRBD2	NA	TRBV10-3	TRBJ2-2	TGTGCCATCAGTGAGCGTGCGGGAGGGCCTACCGGGGAGCTGTTTTTT	CAISERAGGPTGELFF
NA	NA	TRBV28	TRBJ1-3	TGTGCCAGCAGTCCAGGGGATGGAAACACCATATATTTT	CASSPGDGNTIYF
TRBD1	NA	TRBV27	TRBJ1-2	TGTGCCATCTGGACAGGGGCGACCTATGGCTACACCTTC	CAIWTGATYGYTF
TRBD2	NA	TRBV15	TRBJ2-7	TGTGCCACCAGCAGAGTCGGGACTAGCGCCTCCTACGAGCAGTACTTC	CATSRVGTSASYEQYF
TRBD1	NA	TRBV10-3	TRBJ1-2	TGTGCCATCGGGGGGACAGGGGCTGACTATGGCTACACCTTC	CAIGGTGADYGYTF
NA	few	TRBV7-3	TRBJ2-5	TGTGCCAGCAGCTTAAGCCCTACAGGAAGGGAGGTAAAGACCCAGTACTTC	CASSLSPTGREVKTQYF
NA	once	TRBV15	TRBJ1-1	TGTGCCACCAGCAGAGATCCGCCCAAGCCCATGAACACTGAAGCTTTCTTT	CATSRDPPKPMNTEAFF
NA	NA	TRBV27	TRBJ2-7	TGTGCCAGCAGTTGGGCACTTCCTACTTCCTACGAGCAGTACTTC	CASSWALPTSYEQYF
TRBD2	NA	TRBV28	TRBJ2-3	TGTGCCAGCAGTTTCTACGGGGGAGGGGCCCACCCCATGGATACGCAGTATTTT	CASSFYGGGAHPMDTQYF
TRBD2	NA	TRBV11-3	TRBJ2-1	TGTGCCAGCAGCACGACCTGGCGGGAGTCGGGTAATGAGCAGTTCTTC	CASSTTWRESGNEQFF
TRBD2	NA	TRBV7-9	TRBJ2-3	TGTGCCAGCAGCCTGGGACTAGCGGGGAGCACAGATACGCAGTATTTT	CASSLGLAGSTDTQYF
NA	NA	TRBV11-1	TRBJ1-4	TGTGCCAGCAGCTTCGCCCCACAGGGATTCGCAACTAATGAAAAACTGTTTTTT	CASSFAPQGFATNEKLFF
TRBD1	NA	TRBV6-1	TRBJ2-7	TGTGCCAGCAGTGAAGGGGACAGGGGCGCCTACGAGCAGTACTTC	CASSEGDRGAYEQYF
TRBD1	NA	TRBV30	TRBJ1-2	TGTGCCTGGAGTGTAGTACAGGGGGTTGGAGGCTACACCTTC	CAWSVVQGVGGYTF
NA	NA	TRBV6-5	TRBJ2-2	TGTGCCAGCAGTTACTCGTGGGGGAGGGGGACCGGGGAGCTGTTTTTT	CASSYSWGRGTGELFF
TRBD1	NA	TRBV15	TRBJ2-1	TGTGCCACCGGAGACAGGGTACGTGATGAGCAGTTCTTC	CATGDRVRDEQFF
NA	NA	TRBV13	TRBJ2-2	TGTGCCAGCAGCTCCCCCGTGACCGGGGAGCTGTTTTTT	CASSSPVTGELFF
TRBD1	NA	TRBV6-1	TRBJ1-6	TGTGCCACCTACGGACGGACAGGAGTTAATTCACCCCTCCACTTT	CATYGRTGVNSPLHF
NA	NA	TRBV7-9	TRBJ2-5	TGTGCCAGCAGCTTGACAGGTCTCCAAGAGACCCAGTACTTC	CASSLTGLQETQYF
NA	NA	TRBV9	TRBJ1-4	TGTGCCAGCAGCAAACAAGCGACTAATGAAAAACTGTTTTTT	CASSKQATNEKLFF
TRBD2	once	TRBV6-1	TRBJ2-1	TGTGCCAGCAGGGCCCGACTAGCGGTTAACAATGAGCAGTTCTTC	CASRARLAVNNEQFF
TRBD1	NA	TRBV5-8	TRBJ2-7	TGTGCCAGCAGCTTCGACAGGGGGCGCGAGCAGTACTTC	CASSFDRGREQYF
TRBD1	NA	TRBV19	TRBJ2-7	TGTGCCAGTAGTATGACGGGACAGGGGATTTCCTACGAGCAGTACTTC	CASSMTGQGISYEQYF
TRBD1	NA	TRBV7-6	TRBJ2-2	TGTGCCAGCAGCCCCGACTCGGGACAGCCTAACACCGGGGAGCTGTTTTTT	CASSPDSGQPNTGELFF
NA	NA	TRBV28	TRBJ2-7	TGTGCCAGCAGTTTCGGCAGGGGGAGGTACGAGCAGTACTTC	CASSFGRGRYEQYF
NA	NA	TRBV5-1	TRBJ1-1	TGCGCCAGCAGCTTGGATGCGGGGGGCCGGCAAGCTTTCTTT	CASSLDAGGRQAFF
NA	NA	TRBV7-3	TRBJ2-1	TGTGCCAGCAGCTCTAAACAGGGCCCGGATCTTAGTCATGAGCAGTTCTTC	CASSSKQGPDLSHEQFF